The TCR beta chain under discussion was sequenced for a study of blood T cell repertoires in COVID-19. Study-level information: The analysed material was cDNA or gDNA that came from T cells, B-cell-depleted T cells, or PBMCs.

Germline CDR1 reads LGHNA; CDR2 reads YSLEER. This CDR3 spans 12 amino acids. TCRdb's copy holds only in-frame clones and misses some; the assay was immunoSEQ multiplex PCR. The sample lists about 160,000 clones, approximately 84% seen once, with roughly 20% in the top ten. Points on this clone: A junction boundary mismatches the germline segment, possibly from a read error.

V gene TRBV4-3 combines with J gene TRBJ2-1, with D uncertain. Sequencing was performed on peripheral blood. The sequence was collected from a woman older than 75 with acute or convalescent COVID-19. DNA for the CDR3: TGCGCCAGCAGCCAAGGGTACAGTGAGCAGTTCTTC. This codes for CASSQGYSEQFF.